This T cell receptor (beta chain) was captured in a study of cytomegalovirus exposure and HLA in healthy donors. Whole-study context: Inside one of the first data releases sat about 85 million unique TCRs taken from HLA-typed donors. Overall study findings and caveats: Reportedly, fewer N-insertions than the 666-donor mean appeared in an Asian-associated ancestry cluster in a later analysis. High specificity and sensitivity for cytomegalovirus status were reported for the classifier. Cytomegalovirus-associated TCR beta chains were listed, numbering 164.

Points on this clone: Its antigen is unidentified.

PCR employed 60 Vbeta and 13 Jbeta primers. Produced via immunoSEQ multiplex PCR; TCRdb's table is partial and in-frame only. Of approximately 140,000 clones in the sample, 55% to 80% were seen once. The source of this sequence is a human donor in good health. Input material: PBMCs.

CDR3 amino acids: CASSPRGVGGGTQYF. CDR3 DNA sequence: TGTGCCAGCAGCCCGCGGGGGGTCGGAGGGGGTACGCAGTATTTT. This chain links TRBV7-9 with TRBJ2-3; 8 bases line up with TRBD2. V shed 5 bases, J shed 8 bases, and the junction held 12 bases outside the gene matches. CDR1 and CDR2 from the germline V gene are SEHNR and FQNEAQ (reference sequence). There are 15 residues in the CDR3.